This is a list of T cell receptor beta chains from one sample in a study of T-cell memory formation after mild COVID-19. TCRdb redid the calling of the 5' RACE reads with MiXCR, one entry per CDR3 protein. The table lists hundreds of thousands of distinct CDR3 sequences, 15% of them singletons. The source material was PBMCs or a T cell subset sorted from them (not recorded which). The receptors were sampled from a man aged 18 to 30 who had mild COVID-19 (a few samples of this study predate the infection). Cell type and time point are not known. CDR3s include the opening cysteine and the closing phenylalanine or tryptophan. Each record gives: V gene, clone size, D gene, J gene, CDR3 DNA, CDR3 protein. D genes are given only for firm matches. Only some rows state a clone size, as once, few, many or a class for expanded clones.

v_gene: TRBV5-6; abundance: few; d_gene: .; j_gene: TRBJ1-3; CDR3nt: TGTGCCAGCAGCTTGTTCGGCCTCACAGGAAACACCATATATTTT; CDR3aa: CASSLFGLTGNTIYF
v_gene: TRBV4-3; abundance: .; d_gene: .; j_gene: TRBJ2-1; CDR3nt: TGCGCCAGCAGCCAAGACGCCGGGACGGTAGACAATGAGCAGTTCTTC; CDR3aa: CASSQDAGTVDNEQFF
v_gene: TRBV4-2; abundance: few; d_gene: .; j_gene: TRBJ2-2; CDR3nt: TGTGCCAGCAGCCAAGTAACAGGGCCAGCCGGGGAGCTGTTTTTT; CDR3aa: CASSQVTGPAGELFF
v_gene: TRBV5-1; abundance: .; d_gene: .; j_gene: TRBJ2-2; CDR3nt: TGCGCCAGCAGCCTACACGGAGCCACCGGGGAGCTGTTTTTT; CDR3aa: CASSLHGATGELFF
v_gene: TRBV6-1; abundance: few; d_gene: TRBD2; j_gene: TRBJ2-3; CDR3nt: TGTGCCAGCAGGGGTAGCGGGGCTAGCACAGATACGCAGTATTTT; CDR3aa: CASRGSGASTDTQYF
v_gene: TRBV6-5; abundance: .; d_gene: .; j_gene: TRBJ1-4; CDR3nt: TGTGCCAGCAGTTTCACAGGGAGCGGAGAACTGTTTTTT; CDR3aa: CASSFTGSGELFF
v_gene: TRBV7-8; abundance: few; d_gene: .; j_gene: TRBJ2-5; CDR3nt: TGTGCCAGCAGCTTTGGGCGGGACGAAGAGACCCAGTACTTC; CDR3aa: CASSFGRDEETQYF
v_gene: TRBV6-5; abundance: .; d_gene: .; j_gene: TRBJ2-5; CDR3nt: TGTGCCAGCAGAACGACTAGTTCAGAGACCCAGTACTTC; CDR3aa: CASRTTSSETQYF
v_gene: TRBV20-1; abundance: many; d_gene: TRBD1; j_gene: TRBJ2-3; CDR3nt: TGCAGTGCCGTTACCGACAGGGTCCATTTTTTT; CDR3aa: CSAVTDRVHFF
v_gene: TRBV6-2/TRBV6-3; abundance: .; d_gene: TRBD2; j_gene: TRBJ2-3; CDR3nt: TGTGCCAGCAGTTACTCCTCTAGCGGGGGTTCAGATACGCAGTATTTT; CDR3aa: CASSYSSSGGSDTQYF
v_gene: TRBV5-6; abundance: few; d_gene: .; j_gene: TRBJ2-7; CDR3nt: TGTGCCAGCAGCTTGAGCGGCAGAAGCTACGAGCAGTACTTC; CDR3aa: CASSLSGRSYEQYF
v_gene: TRBV20-1; abundance: .; d_gene: TRBD1; j_gene: TRBJ2-2; CDR3nt: TGCAGTGCTTACTCGGACAGGGGGCGTCCACACACCGGGGAGCTGTTTTTT; CDR3aa: CSAYSDRGRPHTGELFF
v_gene: TRBV18; abundance: .; d_gene: TRBD2; j_gene: TRBJ2-7; CDR3nt: TGTGCCAGCTCCTCAGGGAGGGGCGAGCAGTACTTC; CDR3aa: CASSSGRGEQYF
v_gene: TRBV5-4; abundance: few; d_gene: .; j_gene: TRBJ2-5; CDR3nt: TGTGCCAGCAGCGGGGCTCTAGGTGAGACCCAGTACTTC; CDR3aa: CASSGALGETQYF
v_gene: TRBV5-1; abundance: .; d_gene: TRBD1; j_gene: TRBJ2-4; CDR3nt: TGCGCCAGCAGCTTGGAACAGGGGCTAGCCAAAAACATTCAGTACTTC; CDR3aa: CASSLEQGLAKNIQYF
v_gene: TRBV27; abundance: few; d_gene: .; j_gene: TRBJ2-7; CDR3nt: TGTGCCAGCAGTTTGAATAAGTATTACGAGCAGTACTTC; CDR3aa: CASSLNKYYEQYF
v_gene: TRBV24-1; abundance: .; d_gene: .; j_gene: TRBJ2-2; CDR3nt: TGTGCCACCAGTGATTCGAGGGGCGCCGGGGAGCTGTTTTTT; CDR3aa: CATSDSRGAGELFF
v_gene: TRBV11-2; abundance: many; d_gene: .; j_gene: TRBJ1-1; CDR3nt: TGTGCCAGCAGCTTAGGTCTGGGGGGAATGAACACTGAAGCTTTCTTT; CDR3aa: CASSLGLGGMNTEAFF
v_gene: TRBV19; abundance: few; d_gene: .; j_gene: TRBJ2-1; CDR3nt: TGTGCCAGTAGTATGGGAGGGGGTCGTTATGAGCAGTTCTTC; CDR3aa: CASSMGGGRYEQFF
v_gene: TRBV7-2; abundance: few; d_gene: .; j_gene: TRBJ2-1; CDR3nt: TGTGCCAGCAGCTTAGATTTAACAGGGCAGTTCTTC; CDR3aa: CASSLDLTGQFF
v_gene: TRBV20-1; abundance: .; d_gene: .; j_gene: TRBJ2-3; CDR3nt: TGCAGTGCTAGAGCGGAGATCACAGATACGCAGTATTTT; CDR3aa: CSARAEITDTQYF
v_gene: TRBV12-3/TRBV12-4; abundance: .; d_gene: .; j_gene: TRBJ2-2; CDR3nt: TGTGCCAGCAGTTTAGGGCCAGGGACTAACACCGGGGAGCTGTTTTTT; CDR3aa: CASSLGPGTNTGELFF
v_gene: TRBV12-3/TRBV12-4; abundance: few; d_gene: TRBD1; j_gene: TRBJ2-3; CDR3nt: TGTGCCAGCAGGACGGGACAGAGCACAGATACGCAGTATTTT; CDR3aa: CASRTGQSTDTQYF
v_gene: TRBV7-9; abundance: many; d_gene: .; j_gene: TRBJ2-3; CDR3nt: TGTGCCAGCACCCCGGAGGGCACAGATACGCAGTATTTT; CDR3aa: CASTPEGTDTQYF
v_gene: TRBV5-1; abundance: .; d_gene: .; j_gene: TRBJ2-1; CDR3nt: TGCGCCAGCAGCTTATCCAGGGGGGATTACAATGAGCAGTTCTTC; CDR3aa: CASSLSRGDYNEQFF
v_gene: TRBV18; abundance: .; d_gene: .; j_gene: TRBJ2-7; CDR3nt: TGTGCCAGCTCACCCAGACTAATACGGACCGCCTACGAGCAGTACTTC; CDR3aa: CASSPRLIRTAYEQYF
v_gene: TRBV6-6; abundance: many; d_gene: .; j_gene: TRBJ1-5; CDR3nt: TGTGCCAGCCAGGACAGTTACAATCAGCCCCAGCATTTT; CDR3aa: CASQDSYNQPQHF
v_gene: TRBV15; abundance: few; d_gene: .; j_gene: TRBJ1-1; CDR3nt: TGTGCCACCAGCAAAGGGGACGTGACTGAAGCTTTCTTT; CDR3aa: CATSKGDVTEAFF
v_gene: TRBV5-5; abundance: few; d_gene: .; j_gene: TRBJ1-1; CDR3nt: TGTGCCAGCAGCTGGGCGGGGTCTGAAGCTTTCTTT; CDR3aa: CASSWAGSEAFF
v_gene: TRBV18; abundance: few; d_gene: .; j_gene: TRBJ2-3; CDR3nt: TGTGCCAGCTCACCGGGCCCCGGCGCAGATACGCAGTATTTT; CDR3aa: CASSPGPGADTQYF
v_gene: TRBV6-5; abundance: few; d_gene: .; j_gene: TRBJ2-3; CDR3nt: TGTGCCAGCATGGGACCCGGGGTGGGAGATACGCAGTATTTT; CDR3aa: CASMGPGVGDTQYF
v_gene: TRBV6-5; abundance: many; d_gene: .; j_gene: TRBJ2-7; CDR3nt: TGTGCCAGCAGTTACTCGGGGATGGGTTACGAGCAGTACTTC; CDR3aa: CASSYSGMGYEQYF
v_gene: TRBV27; abundance: few; d_gene: .; j_gene: TRBJ1-5; CDR3nt: TGTGCCAGCAGTTCCGACGGAGGGGCAGGGAGGGATAGCAATCAGCCCCAGCATTTT; CDR3aa: CASSSDGGAGRDSNQPQHF
v_gene: TRBV4-1; abundance: few; d_gene: .; j_gene: TRBJ2-7; CDR3nt: TGCGCCAGCAGAGCGATAGGGGCAGGACGCGAGCAGTACTTC; CDR3aa: CASRAIGAGREQYF
v_gene: TRBV3-1; abundance: few; d_gene: .; j_gene: TRBJ2-2; CDR3nt: TGTGCCAGCAGCGGGGGGAGTGCCGGGGAGCTGTTTTTT; CDR3aa: CASSGGSAGELFF
v_gene: TRBV12-3/TRBV12-4; abundance: few; d_gene: .; j_gene: TRBJ2-1; CDR3nt: TGTGCCAGCACCCCCCGACCAAACAATGAGCAGTTCTTC; CDR3aa: CASTPRPNNEQFF